These 3 T cell receptor beta chains originate from one sample sequenced in a study of T-cell memory formation after mild COVID-19. Each CDR3 protein gets one entry after TCRdb re-called the 5' RACE reads with MiXCR. The data contain tens of thousands of distinct CDR3 sequences, about 16% of them singletons. The source material was PBMCs or a T cell subset sorted from them (not recorded which). Source of these receptors: a man younger than 35 who had mild COVID-19 (a few samples of this study predate the infection). Cell type and time point are not known.

The V gene is TRBV12-3 or TRBV12-4, the J gene TRBJ2-7, with 7 bases lining up with TRBD1. The CDR3 totals 14 residues. The trim removed 6 bases at V and 3 bases at J, leaving 8 bases unmatched. CDR3 nucleotide sequence: TGTGCCAGCAGGCCAGACAGGGCCAGCTACGAGCAGTACTTC. Its protein product is CASRPDRASYEQYF.

This rearrangement joins TRBV5-1 to TRBJ2-3, with no clear D. V lost 2 bases and J 4 bases, leaving 14 bases between the germline ends. The CDR3 runs to 15 residues. Per the germline V gene, CDR1 is SGHRS and CDR2 is YFSETQ. The CDR3 loop is CASSFKVGGPDTQYF. The CDR3 DNA reads TGCGCCAGCAGCTTTAAAGTGGGTGGCCCAGATACGCAGTATTTT.

The J gene is TRBJ1-3, the V gene TRBV6-6; weak D call: TRBD1 (6 bases). The CDR3 length is 15 residues. The germline V and J ends were trimmed by 5 bases and 0 bases, with 11 bases remaining between them. CDR1 and CDR2 from the germline V gene are MNHNY and SVGAGI (reference sequence). The CDR3 reads CASSATGTSGNTIYF. The CDR3 DNA reads as TGTGCCAGCAGTGCAACAGGGACCTCTGGAAACACCATATATTTT.